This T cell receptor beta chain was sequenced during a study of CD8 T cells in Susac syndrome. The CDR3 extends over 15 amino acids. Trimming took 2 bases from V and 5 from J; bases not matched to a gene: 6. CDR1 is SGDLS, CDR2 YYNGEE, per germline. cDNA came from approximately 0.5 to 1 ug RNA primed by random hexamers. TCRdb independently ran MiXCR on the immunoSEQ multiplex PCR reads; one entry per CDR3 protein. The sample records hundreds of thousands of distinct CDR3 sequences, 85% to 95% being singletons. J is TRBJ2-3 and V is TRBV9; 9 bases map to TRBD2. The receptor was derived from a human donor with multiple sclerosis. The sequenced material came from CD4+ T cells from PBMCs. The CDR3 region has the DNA TGTGCCAGCAGCGTGGGGGCTAGCGGGGAAGATACGCAGTATTTT. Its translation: CASSVGASGEDTQYF.